This T cell receptor beta chain was recovered during a study of post-analysis software for immune sequencing data. Notes on the study in general: Among a handful of TRBV segments more frequent in patients than controls were TRBV5-6, TRBV5-1 and TRBV20-1.

This clonotype has more than one count but fewer than ten. No antigen is known for it. In germline, CDR1 is DFQATT, CDR2 SNEGSKA (reference sequence). V lost 5 bases and J 0 bases, leaving 14 bases between the germline ends. This CDR3 has 15 amino acids. Unique molecular identifiers were built into the TCR beta cDNA libraries. Via MiXCR, TCRdb re-called the PCR reads, giving one row per CDR3 protein. The data contain roughly 580,000 distinct CDR3 sequences, about 44% of them singletons. The sequence was collected from a girl between 10 and 17 years old with multiple sclerosis. Specimen: blood. This chain links TRBV20-1 with TRBJ2-4; D tentatively fits TRBD1 or TRBD2 (5 bases each). For the CDR3, the DNA is TGCAGTGCTGGCCACTGGGGGTTAGCCAAAAACATTCAGTACTTC. Translated, it gives CSAGHWGLAKNIQYF.